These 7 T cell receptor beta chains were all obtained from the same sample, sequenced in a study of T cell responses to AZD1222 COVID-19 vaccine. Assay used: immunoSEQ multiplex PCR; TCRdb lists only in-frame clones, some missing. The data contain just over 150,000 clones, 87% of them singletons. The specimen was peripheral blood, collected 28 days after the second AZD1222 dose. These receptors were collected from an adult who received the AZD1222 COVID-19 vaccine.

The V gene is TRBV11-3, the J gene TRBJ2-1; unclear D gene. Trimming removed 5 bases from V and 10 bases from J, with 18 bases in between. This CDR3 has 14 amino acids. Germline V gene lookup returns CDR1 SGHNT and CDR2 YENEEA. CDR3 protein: CASSPDPLGQEQFF. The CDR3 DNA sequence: TGTGCCAGCAGCCCAGACCCCCTGGGCCAGGAGCAGTTCTTC.

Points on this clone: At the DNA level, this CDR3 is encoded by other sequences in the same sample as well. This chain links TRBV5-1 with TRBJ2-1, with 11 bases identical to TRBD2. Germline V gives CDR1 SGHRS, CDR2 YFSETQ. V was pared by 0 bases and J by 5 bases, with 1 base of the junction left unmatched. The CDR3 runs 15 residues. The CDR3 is CASSLGSGRDNEQFF. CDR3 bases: TGCGCCAGCAGCTTGGGTAGCGGGAGGGACAATGAGCAGTTCTTC.

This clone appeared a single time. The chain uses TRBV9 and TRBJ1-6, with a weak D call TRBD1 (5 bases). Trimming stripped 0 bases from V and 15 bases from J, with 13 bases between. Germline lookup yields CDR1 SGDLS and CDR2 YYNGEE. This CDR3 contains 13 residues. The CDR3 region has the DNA TGTGCCAGCAGCGTAGGGGAGCAGGGTTTCCTCCACTTT. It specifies CASSVGEQGFLHF.

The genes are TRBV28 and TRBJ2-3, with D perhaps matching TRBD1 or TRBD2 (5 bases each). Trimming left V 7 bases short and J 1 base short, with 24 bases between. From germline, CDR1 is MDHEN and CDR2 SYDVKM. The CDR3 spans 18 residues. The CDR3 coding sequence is TGTGCCAGCAATATCTTAGGGGAGTGGAAAGGAGGCACAGATACGCAGTATTTT. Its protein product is CASNILGEWKGGTDTQYF.

CDR3 residues: CASSLKGLATLGYTF. The CDR3 DNA reads TGTGCCAGCAGCTTGAAGGGGCTAGCCACTCTTGGCTACACCTTC. The chain carries TRBV5-8 and TRBJ1-2, with D possibly being TRBD1 (5 bases). The CDR3 runs to 15 residues. CDR1 is SGHTS and CDR2 is YDEGEE in the germline V gene. V shed 1 base and J shed 7 bases, with 17 bases lying between them.

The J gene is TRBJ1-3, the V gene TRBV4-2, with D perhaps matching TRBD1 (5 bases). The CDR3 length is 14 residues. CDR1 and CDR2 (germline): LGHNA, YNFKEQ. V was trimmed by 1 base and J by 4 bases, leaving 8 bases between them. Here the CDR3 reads CASSQGTLGNTIYF. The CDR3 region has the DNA TGTGCCAGCAGCCAAGGGACATTGGGAAACACCATATATTTT.

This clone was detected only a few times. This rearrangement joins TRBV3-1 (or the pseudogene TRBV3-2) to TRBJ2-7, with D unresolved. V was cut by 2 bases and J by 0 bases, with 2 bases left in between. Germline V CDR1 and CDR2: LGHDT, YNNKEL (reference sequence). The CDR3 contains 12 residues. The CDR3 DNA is TGTGCCAGCAGCCAAAGCTCCTACGAGCAGTACTTC. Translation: CASSQSSYEQYF.